This T cell receptor (beta chain) was recorded in a study of OX40 agonist ivuxolimab in advanced cancers. Whole-study findings and limits: More expanded clones were found, on average, in CD8+ than in CD4+ T cells. Near-lowest levels of clonal expansion characterized partial responders at 0.1-3.0 mg/kg.

Patients were ruled out by autoimmune disease history or systemic immunosuppression. Notes on this clone: What it binds is unknown.

Repertoires were generated with immunoSEQ multiplex PCR, while TCRdb's copy carries only in-frame clones and drops some. The sample records 35,000 to 55,000 clones, 80% being singletons. The V and J ends lost 5 bases and 4 bases, in that order; junction bases with no gene match: 6. The germline gives CDR1 SGHTA, CDR2 FQGTGA. The CDR3 covers 16 residues. The starting material was CD4+ or CD8+ T cells sorted from blood, obtained in a trial of the OX40 agonist ivuxolimab. The V gene is TRBV7-3, the J gene TRBJ2-5, with 14 bases aligning to TRBD2. The clonotype was recovered from an adult with an advanced solid tumor such as melanoma, head and neck, liver or kidney cancer. The CDR3 sequence is CASSPGTSGSRETQYF. The CDR3 coding sequence is TGTGCCAGCAGCCCAGGGACTAGCGGGAGTAGAGAGACCCAGTACTTC.